One sample yielded the 21 T cell receptor beta chains listed below, sequenced in a study of blood T cell repertoires in COVID-19. The data were produced by immunoSEQ multiplex PCR, yet TCRdb's version contains in-frame clones alone and is incomplete. Found here are hundreds of thousands of clones, 75% to 90% of them singletons; the top ten hold roughly 8%. Sequenced input: PBMCs or T cells enriched from blood (not recorded which). The receptors shown here come from an older woman who had recovered from COVID-19.

The genes are TRBV10-3 and TRBJ1-1, with D unresolved. Per the germline V gene, CDR1 is ENHRY and CDR2 is SYGVKD. The CDR3 covers 12 residues. V was clipped by 9 bases and J by 0 bases, with 8 bases between them. DNA of the CDR3: TGTGCCATTAGTTTTATGAACACTGAAGCTTTCTTT. Its protein is CAISFMNTEAFF.

The chain couples TRBV7-8 to TRBJ1-1; D is undetermined. Trimming pared 0 bases from V and 2 bases from J, leaving 13 bases between. CDR1 and CDR2 from the germline V gene are SGHVS and FQNEAQ. The CDR3 is made up of 16 amino acids. The CDR3 DNA is TGTGCCAGCAGCTTAGCGTATGCCGCGCCTAACACTGAAGCTTTCTTT. Its translation: CASSLAYAAPNTEAFF.

This rearrangement joins TRBV6-1 to TRBJ2-1; D may be TRBD1 (6 bases). CDR3 length: 16 amino acids. The V and J ends lost 2 bases and 1 base respectively, with 12 bases between them. CDR1 MNHNS and CDR2 SASEGT come from the germline V gene. The CDR3 here is CASSEIDRLSYNEQFF. CDR3 in DNA: TGTGCCAGCAGTGAAATCGACAGGCTTTCCTACAATGAGCAGTTCTTC.

The chain combines TRBV6-5 with TRBJ2-7, with TRBD1 matching over 9 bases. Germline-derived CDR1 and CDR2 are MNHEY and SVGAGI. J lost 4 bases, V lost 7 bases, and 11 bases had no gene match. The CDR3 covers 15 residues. In DNA form, the CDR3 reads TGTGCCAGCAAAACGGACCGGGACAGGGATTACGAGCAGTACTTC. This sequence encodes CASKTDRDRDYEQYF.

The V gene is TRBV29-1, the J gene TRBJ1-5; weak D call: TRBD1 (6 bases). CDR1 SQVTM and CDR2 ANQGSEA come from the germline V gene. The CDR3 has 15 residues. V was trimmed by 2 bases and J by 3 bases, leaving 14 bases between them. The CDR3 sequence is CSVESQGTLNQPQHF. The CDR3 DNA reads TGCAGCGTTGAATCACAGGGAACCCTCAATCAGCCCCAGCATTTT. Looking up the rest from reference TRBV29-1 and TRBJ1-5 gives the full variable domain: SAVISQKPSRDICQRGTSLTIQCQVDSQVTMMFWYRQQPGQSLTLIATANQGSEATYESGFVIDKFPISRPNLTFSTLTVSNMSPEDSSIYLCSVESQGTLNQPQHFGDGTRLSIL.

The chain carries TRBV7-9 and TRBJ1-1; 8 bases are shared with TRBD1. J gave up 6 bases and V 2 bases, and 2 bases lay outside the gene matches. This CDR3 has 13 residues. The germline CDR1 and CDR2 sequences are SEHNR and FQNEAQ (reference sequence). The CDR3, as DNA: TGTGCCAGCAGCTTAACGACAGGGGCTGAAGCTTTCTTT. This codes for CASSLTTGAEAFF.

The V gene is TRBV28, the J gene TRBJ1-5; D gene uncertain. Germline CDR1 reads MDHEN; CDR2 reads SYDVKM. Trimming took 3 bases from V and 11 from J, leaving 11 bases between them. The length of the CDR3 is 12 residues. The CDR3 sequence is CASSLMRTAQHF. As DNA, the CDR3 is TGTGCCAGCAGTTTGATGCGCACAGCCCAGCATTTT.

The chain combines TRBV7-9 with TRBJ2-7, with 7 bases fitting TRBD1. The CDR3 is made up of 14 amino acids. The germline V gene has CDR1 SEHNR and CDR2 FQNEAQ (reference sequence). The junction had 9 bases not matched to a gene; V was cut back by 5 bases and J by 5 bases. The DNA for the CDR3 is TGTGCCAGCAGCCCCCTAACAGGGGAGCACGAGCAGTACTTC. This translates into CASSPLTGEHEQYF.

The genes are TRBV3-1 (or the pseudogene TRBV3-2) and TRBJ2-7, with D perhaps matching TRBD1 (5 bases). The length of the CDR3 is 14 residues. V was pared by 1 base and J by 5 bases, with 12 bases between. The germline gives CDR1 LGHDT, CDR2 YNNKEL (reference sequence). The CDR3 loop reads CASSQGVNRHEQYV. CDR3 nucleotide sequence: TGTGCCAGCAGCCAAGGGGTTAACAGGCACGAGCAGTACGTC.

The chain carries TRBV6-5 and TRBJ2-3; TRBD2 matches 8 bases. Germline assignment: CDR1 MNHEY and CDR2 SVGAGI. The V gene end was trimmed by 10 bases and the J gene end by 6 bases; junction bases not matched to a gene: 12. The CDR3 runs 14 residues. The CDR3 DNA follows: TGTGCCACGCGGCTGGCGGGGGGATCGGATACGCAGTATTTT. It translates to CATRLAGGSDTQYF.

The table lists this clone with a count of one. This chain connects TRBV3-1 (or the pseudogene TRBV3-2) to TRBJ1-1; perhaps TRBD1 as D (5 bases). In germline, CDR1 is LGHDT, CDR2 YNNKEL (reference sequence). CDR3 length: 14 residues. The ends were cut back, 5 bases at V and 4 bases at J, with 14 bases in the middle. The chain's CDR3 is CASSFGGGSTEAFF. CDR3 DNA: TGTGCCAGCAGCTTCGGGGGAGGGAGCACTGAAGCTTTCTTT.

The chain is built from TRBV6-5 and TRBJ2-3, with 9 bases identical to TRBD2. V lost 7 bases and J lost 4; bases outside the gene matches: 3. Germline V lookup: CDR1 MNHEY, CDR2 SVGAGI. This CDR3 has 13 residues. CDR3 coding DNA: TGTGCCAGCAAGGCGGGGGGGCCAGATACGCAGTATTTT. Protein sequence: CASKAGGPDTQYF.

This chain connects TRBV3-1 (or the pseudogene TRBV3-2) to TRBJ1-2; D may be TRBD1 (5 bases). Germline-derived CDR1 and CDR2 are LGHDT and YNNKEL (reference sequence). V lost 0 bases and J 7 bases, leaving 6 bases between the germline ends. The CDR3 length is 12 residues. The CDR3, as DNA: TGTGCCAGCAGCCAAGATGGGGCTGGCTACACCTTC. Its protein is CASSQDGAGYTF.

This chain links TRBV30 with TRBJ1-2; a weak D match, TRBD1 (6 bases). Germline values: CDR1 GTSNPN, CDR2 SVGIG (reference sequence). The CDR3 runs 14 residues. Between the trimmed V and J ends, which lost 5 bases and 4 bases, there was a span of 17 bases. The CDR3 region has the DNA TGTGCCTGGGCTACCGGGACATTGACCTATGGCTACACCTTC. Protein sequence: CAWATGTLTYGYTF.

V is TRBV11-2 and J is TRBJ2-5, with 7 bases matching TRBD1. The germline V gene has CDR1 SGHAT and CDR2 FQNNGV. The CDR3 spans 17 residues. After removal of 5 bases from V and 2 bases from J, the junction contained 14 bases not matched to a gene. As DNA, the CDR3 is TGTGCCAGCAGCCTCCGACTTGGACAGGTCATACAAGAGACCCAGTACTTC. It codes for CASSLRLGQVIQETQYF.

CDR3 in amino acids: CASSEGTSRTGELFF. CDR3 bases: TGCGCCAGCAGTGAGGGGACTTCTAGGACCGGGGAGCTGTTTTTT. This chain joins TRBV10-1 and TRBJ2-2; a weak D match, TRBD2 (6 bases). CDR1 and CDR2 from the germline V gene are WNHNN and SYGVQD (reference sequence). V gave up 2 bases and J gave up 5 bases, with 12 bases separating them. CDR3 size: 15 residues.

V usage is TRBV10-2 and J usage is TRBJ2-1; D is undetermined. V lost 8 bases to trimming and J lost 12 bases, with 11 bases between them. CDR3 length equals 10 residues. Germline CDR1 WSHSY, CDR2 SAAADI. The CDR3 DNA follows: TGCGCCAGCTACGAAGGCGGGCAGTTCTTC. This gives the protein CASYEGGQFF.

The chain joins TRBV24-1 to TRBJ1-4; 10 bases fit TRBD1. V shed 3 bases and J 6 bases; nucleotides not matched to a gene: 3. Germline-derived CDR1 and CDR2 are KGHDR and SFDVKD. The CDR3 has 15 amino acids. CDR3 loop: CATSDAGQGDEKLFF. CDR3 in DNA: TGTGCCACCAGTGATGCCGGACAGGGGGATGAAAAACTGTTTTTT.

V is TRBV19 and J is TRBJ1-2; a weak D match, TRBD1 (6 bases). CDR1 is LNHDA and CDR2 is SQIVND in the germline V gene (reference sequence). Between the trimmed V and J ends, which lost 5 bases and 4 bases, there was a span of 17 bases. The CDR3 extends over 15 amino acids. CDR3 sequence reads: CASSVSLGATYGYTF. DNA of the CDR3: TGTGCCAGTAGTGTTTCACTGGGGGCAACCTATGGCTACACCTTC.

The genes are TRBV30 and TRBJ2-7, with D perhaps TRBD2 (5 bases). Trimming pared 0 bases from V and 3 bases from J, leaving 12 bases between. The CDR3 runs 14 residues. Per the germline V gene, CDR1 is GTSNPN and CDR2 is SVGIG (reference sequence). CDR3: CAWSVAARDYEQYF. The CDR3, as DNA: TGTGCCTGGAGTGTGGCCGCGAGGGACTACGAGCAGTACTTC.

The rearrangement joins TRBV25-1 to TRBJ1-2; D perhaps matches TRBD1 (5 bases). V dropped 10 bases and J dropped 6 bases, with 18 bases sitting between them. The CDR3 loop spans 13 amino acids. Germline V gene sequence: CDR1 MGHDK, CDR2 SYGVNS. In nucleotides, the CDR3 is TGTGCCACCTCGAAGGGTAAGGGGCATGGCTACACCTTC. The encoded protein is CATSKGKGHGYTF.